Listed here is a single T cell receptor beta chain. Germline V lookup: CDR1 LGHDT, CDR2 YNNKEL (reference sequence). This CDR3 contains 16 residues. Trimming pared 4 bases from V and 7 bases from J, leaving 22 bases between. Cohort assignment relied on participant-reported clinical history. Recovered Cohort 3 donors showed two negative PCRs, clearance, or symptom resolution. The data originate from a study of blood T cell repertoires in COVID-19. In the original processing: Scientists estimated how many nucleated cells there were by amplifying reference gene primers. Here immunoSEQ multiplex PCR was the method, and the copy in TCRdb shows in-frame clones only, minus some. Clone size and V and J calls were adopted from that table, with D and trimming inferred from the DNA. In the table there are some 380,000 clones, around 87% of which are singletons.

The TCR sequence derives from a young man who had recovered from COVID-19. The chain uses TRBV3-1 (or the pseudogene TRBV3-2) and TRBJ1-2; no firm D call. Source material: PBMCs or T cells enriched from blood (not recorded which). CDR3 loop: CASSPSVTTWESGYTF. In DNA form, the CDR3 reads TGTGCCAGCAGCCCCTCGGTTACAACCTGGGAGAGTGGCTACACCTTC.